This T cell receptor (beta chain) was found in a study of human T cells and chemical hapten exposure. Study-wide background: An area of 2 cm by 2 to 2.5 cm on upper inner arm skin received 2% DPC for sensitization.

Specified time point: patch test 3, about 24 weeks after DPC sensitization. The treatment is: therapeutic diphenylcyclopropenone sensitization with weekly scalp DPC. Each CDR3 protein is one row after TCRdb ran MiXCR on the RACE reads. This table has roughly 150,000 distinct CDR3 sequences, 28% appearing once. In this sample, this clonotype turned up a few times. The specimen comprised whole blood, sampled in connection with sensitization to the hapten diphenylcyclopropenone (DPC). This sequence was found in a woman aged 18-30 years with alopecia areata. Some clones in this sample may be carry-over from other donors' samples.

The CDR3 bases are TGCGCCAGCAGCCAACTGGACGAGCAGTACTTC. Translation gives CASSQLDEQYF. This chain joins TRBV4-1 and TRBJ2-7; D remains ambiguous. Germline loops: CDR1 MGHRA, CDR2 YSYEKL. V lost 2 bases, J lost 5 bases, and 4 bases lay in between. This CDR3 has 11 residues.